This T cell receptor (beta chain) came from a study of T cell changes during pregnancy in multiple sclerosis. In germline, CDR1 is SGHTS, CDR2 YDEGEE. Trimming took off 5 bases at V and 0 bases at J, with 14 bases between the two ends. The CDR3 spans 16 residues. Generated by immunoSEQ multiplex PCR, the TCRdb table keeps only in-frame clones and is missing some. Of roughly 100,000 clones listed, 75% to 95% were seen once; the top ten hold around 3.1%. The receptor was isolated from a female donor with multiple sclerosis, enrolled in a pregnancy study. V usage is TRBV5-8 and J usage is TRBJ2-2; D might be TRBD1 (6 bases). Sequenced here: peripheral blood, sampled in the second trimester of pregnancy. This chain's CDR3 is CASSPDRPANTGELFF. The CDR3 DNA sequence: TGTGCCAGCAGTCCTGACAGGCCTGCGAACACCGGGGAGCTGTTTTTT. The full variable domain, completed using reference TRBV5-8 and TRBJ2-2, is EAGVTQSPTHLIKTRGQQATLRCSPISGHTSVYWYQQALGLGLQFLLWYDEGEERNRGNFPPRFSGRQFPNYSSELNVNALELEDSALYLCASSPDRPANTGELFFGEGSRLTVL.